The 13 T cell receptor beta chains below come from one sample, sequenced in a study of blood T cell repertoires in COVID-19. The repertoire was sequenced with immunoSEQ multiplex PCR; TCRdb's copy has only in-frame clones and lacks some. The sample consists of some 320,000 clones, 90% of them appearing once. Sequenced sample: PBMCs or T cells enriched from blood (not recorded which). The receptors shown here come from a man aged 60 to 75 who had recovered from COVID-19.

The CDR3 nucleotides are TGTGCCAGCAGCTTGTTCCCCCCGCGCGAGCAGTACTTC. This gives the protein CASSLFPPREQYF. The chain links TRBV5-6 to TRBJ2-7; D ambiguous. CDR1 SGHDT and CDR2 YYEEEE come from the germline V gene. The CDR3 is 13 residues long. V lost 1 base, J lost 6 bases, and 11 bases lay in between.

V gene TRBV6-2 or TRBV6-3 combines with J gene TRBJ1-6, with 8 bases lining up with TRBD1. The CDR3 loop spans 16 amino acids. V lost 2 bases to trimming and J lost 7 bases; unmatched junction nucleotides: 7. Germline V lookup: CDR1 MNHEY, CDR2 SVGEGT. The CDR3 is CASSYPRQGPNSPLHF. Written as DNA, the CDR3 is TGTGCCAGCAGTTACCCGAGACAGGGGCCAAATTCACCCCTCCACTTT.

The gene calls are TRBV5-1 and TRBJ1-4; D perhaps matches TRBD1 (5 bases). The CDR3 has 14 amino acids. Trimming left V 4 bases short and J 1 base short, with 8 bases between. Germline CDR1 SGHRS, CDR2 YFSETQ. CDR3 bases: TGCGCCAGCAGCGCCGGGGGAACTAATGAAAAACTGTTTTTT. This codes for CASSAGGTNEKLFF.

This chain's CDR3 is CASSLGTSPQAEAFF. The CDR3 DNA reads as TGTGCCAGCAGTTTGGGGACATCGCCGCAGGCTGAAGCTTTCTTT. The V and J genes are TRBV6-5 and TRBJ1-1; tentative D call: TRBD1 (6 bases). Trimming stripped 4 bases from V and 6 bases from J, with 18 bases between. This CDR3 spans 15 amino acids. Germline lookup yields CDR1 MNHEY and CDR2 SVGAGI.

The V and J genes are TRBV29-1 and TRBJ2-3, with a tentative D call TRBD2 (6 bases). V was clipped by 7 bases and J by 0 bases, with 17 bases between them. The CDR3 is 15 residues long. Germline lookup yields CDR1 SQVTM and CDR2 ANQGSEA. CDR3 coding DNA: TGCAGCGCTCCCGGCCCAGCGGGTAGCACAGATACGCAGTATTTT. Protein product: CSAPGPAGSTDTQYF.

V and J are TRBV12-3 or TRBV12-4 and TRBJ2-7; D might be TRBD2 (5 bases). The CDR3 covers 12 residues. The V gene lost 3 bases and the J gene lost 7 bases, with 10 bases spanning the gap. The DNA of the CDR3 is TGTGCCAGCAGTTTGAGCCCGGGAGAGCAGTACTTC. As protein: CASSLSPGEQYF.

The J gene is TRBJ1-4, the V gene TRBV9; D might be TRBD1 (6 bases). V lost 2 bases to trimming and J lost 7 bases, with 21 bases between them. The CDR3 sequence is 17 residues long. Germline CDR1 is SGDLS and CDR2 is YYNGEE. CDR3 region: CASSVGRGTGLSEKLFF. In DNA, the CDR3 is TGTGCCAGCAGCGTGGGGCGAGGAACAGGGCTGAGTGAAAAACTGTTTTTT.

The count of this clone is one. The J gene is TRBJ2-7, the V gene TRBV7-9, with D maybe TRBD2 (7 bases). The V gene lost 4 bases and the J gene lost 2 bases, with 24 bases spanning the gap. CDR1 and CDR2 from the germline V gene are SEHNR and FQNEAQ (reference sequence). The CDR3 has 18 residues. This CDR3 reads CASSYATNNREGTYEQYF. CDR3 bases: TGTGCCAGCAGCTACGCCACAAACAACAGGGAGGGTACCTACGAGCAGTACTTC.

This clone occurred once. This chain uses TRBV5-1 with TRBJ2-5; D may be TRBD2 (6 bases). Germline CDR1 and CDR2: SGHRS and YFSETQ. This CDR3 spans 14 amino acids. The V and J ends lost 7 bases and 1 base respectively, with 14 bases between them. The CDR3 spells CASQKGGVQETQYF. DNA for the CDR3: TGCGCCAGCCAGAAAGGAGGGGTCCAAGAGACCCAGTACTTC.

This CDR3 reads CASSLTGGGGQPQHF. CDR3 bases: TGTGCCAGCTCCCTCACAGGGGGCGGAGGACAGCCCCAGCATTTT. This chain uses TRBV18 with TRBJ1-5; TRBD1 matches at 9 bases. Germline values: CDR1 KGHSH, CDR2 LQKENI. CDR3 length equals 15 residues. V shed 6 bases and J 7 bases; nucleotides not matched to a gene: 10. Full variable domain (outside the CDR3, taken from reference TRBV18 and TRBJ1-5): NAGVMQNPRHLVRRRGQEARLRCSPMKGHSHVYWYRQLPEEGLKFMVYLQKENIIDESGMPKERFSAEFPKEGPSILRIQQVVRGDSAAYFCASSLTGGGGQPQHFGDGTRLSIL.

This chain connects TRBV2 to TRBJ2-7, with 7 bases matching TRBD1. The germline gives CDR1 SNHLY, CDR2 FYNNEI. The CDR3 has 13 residues. V gave up 0 bases and J gave up 7 bases; unmatched junction bases: 3. The CDR3 sequence is CASSEAGGWEQYF. The CDR3 bases are TGTGCCAGCAGTGAAGCAGGGGGCTGGGAGCAGTACTTC.

The rearrangement joins TRBV29-1 to TRBJ1-2; 7 bases line up with TRBD1. Germline values: CDR1 SQVTM, CDR2 ANQGSEA. This CDR3 is built from 14 residues. After removal of 4 bases from V and 2 bases from J, the junction contained 7 bases not matched to a gene. The CDR3 DNA follows: TGCAGCGTTGGAGACAAGGGACAGAACTATGGCTACACCTTC. Encoded protein: CSVGDKGQNYGYTF.

The V and J genes are TRBV9 and TRBJ2-1; the match to TRBD2 covers 7 bases. J was trimmed by 4 bases and V by 4 bases; bases with no gene match: 8. The CDR3 extends over 15 amino acids. The germline gives CDR1 SGDLS, CDR2 YYNGEE. For the CDR3, the DNA is TGTGCCAGCAGCTCGCGGGGGTGGGGATACAATGAGCAGTTCTTC. It codes for CASSSRGWGYNEQFF.